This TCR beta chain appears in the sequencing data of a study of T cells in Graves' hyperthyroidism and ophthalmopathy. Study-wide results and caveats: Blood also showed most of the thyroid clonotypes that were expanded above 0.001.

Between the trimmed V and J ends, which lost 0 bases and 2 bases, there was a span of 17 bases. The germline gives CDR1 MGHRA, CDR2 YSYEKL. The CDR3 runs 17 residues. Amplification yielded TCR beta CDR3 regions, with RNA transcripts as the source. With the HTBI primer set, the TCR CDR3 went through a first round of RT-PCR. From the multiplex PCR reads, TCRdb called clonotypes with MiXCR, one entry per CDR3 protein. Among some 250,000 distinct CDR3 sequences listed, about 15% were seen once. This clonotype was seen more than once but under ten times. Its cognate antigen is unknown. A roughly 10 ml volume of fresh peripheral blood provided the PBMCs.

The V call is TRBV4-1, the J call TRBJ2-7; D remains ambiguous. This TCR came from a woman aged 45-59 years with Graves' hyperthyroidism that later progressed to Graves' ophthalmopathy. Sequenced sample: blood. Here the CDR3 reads CASSQEIGFVTAYEQYF. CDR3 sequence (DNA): TGCGCCAGCAGCCAAGAAATAGGGTTCGTGACGGCCTACGAGCAGTACTTC.